Listed here are 10 T cell receptor beta chains from one sample, sequenced in a study of post-analysis software for immune sequencing data. Study observations and caveats: In patients, TRBV5-6, TRBV5-1 and TRBV20-1 belonged to four or five TRBV segments found more frequently than in controls.

The antigens these receptors bind are not known. Built from TCR beta cDNA, the libraries had unique molecular identifiers in them. TCRdb called the PCR reads again in MiXCR, with one record for every CDR3 protein. The sample records about 380,000 distinct CDR3 sequences, 30% to 45% being singletons. The sample was blood. The origin of the receptors is a girl aged 10 to 17 with multiple sclerosis.

V and J are TRBV12-3 or TRBV12-4 and TRBJ1-4; possible D gene TRBD1, 6 bases. CDR3 size: 15 residues. The V gene lost 4 bases and the J gene lost 7 bases, with 16 bases spanning the gap. CDR3 region: CASSSGGRSSEKLFF. The CDR3 DNA is TGTGCCAGCAGTTCTGGGGGGCGCTCTAGTGAAAAACTGTTTTTT.

Only a few counts were recorded for this clonotype. V and J are TRBV12-3 or TRBV12-4 and TRBJ2-7; D possibly corresponds to TRBD1 (6 bases). V dropped 3 bases and J dropped 1 base, with 16 bases sitting between them. The CDR3 has 16 residues. The CDR3 region is CASSFIAGDLSYEQYF. The CDR3 nucleotides read TGTGCCAGCAGTTTTATCGCAGGGGACCTTTCCTACGAGCAGTACTTC.

This clonotype occurred a few times. The rearrangement links TRBV11-2 to TRBJ2-7; D uncertain. The CDR3 has 15 amino acids. Between the trimmed V and J ends, which lost 1 base and 0 bases, there was a span of 10 bases. Germline CDR1 reads SGHAT; CDR2 reads FQNNGV. The CDR3 sequence: CASSLGAASSYEQYF. The CDR3 region has the DNA TGTGCCAGCAGCTTAGGGGCAGCTAGCTCCTACGAGCAGTACTTC.

This chain joins TRBV6-5 and TRBJ1-2, with D perhaps TRBD1 (5 bases). The length of the CDR3 is 14 residues. Germline loops: CDR1 MNHEY, CDR2 SVGAGI. V shed 5 bases and J shed 8 bases, with 18 bases lying between them. The DNA for the CDR3 is TGTGCCAGCAGTGGGCAGGGTCTTAACCTCGGCTACACCTTC. Translating it yields CASSGQGLNLGYTF.

This clonotype was seen only once. A much more abundant neighbour one base away suggests this may be a read error. V gene TRBV5-1 combines with J gene TRBJ2-1, with D possibly matching TRBD1 (6 bases). The CDR3 sequence is 17 residues long. V was cut by 7 bases and J by 2 bases, with 22 bases left in between. The germline V gene has CDR1 SGHRS and CDR2 YFSETQ. As DNA, the CDR3 is TGCGCCAGCGGCACCCAAGCACAGGGATACACCTACAATGAGCAGTTCTTC. It encodes CASGTQAQGYTYNEQFF. Based on the CDR3 plus reference TRBV5-1 and TRBJ2-1, the full variable domain is KAGVTQTPRYLIKTRGQQVTLSCSPISGHRSVSWYQQTPGQGLQFLFEYFSETQRNKGNFPGRFSGRQFSNSRSEMNVSTLELGDSALYLCASGTQAQGYTYNEQFFGPGTRLTVL.

This chain joins TRBV2 and TRBJ2-1, with 7 nucleotides matching TRBD2. Trimming at V came to 6 bases and at J to 4 bases, leaving 9 bases not matched to a gene. The CDR3 runs to 15 residues. Germline V gene data show CDR1 as SNHLY and CDR2 as FYNNEI. This CDR3 is CASRRTSGLYNEQFF. DNA of the CDR3: TGTGCCAGCAGGCGGACTAGTGGTTTATACAATGAGCAGTTCTTC.

The J gene is TRBJ2-7, the V gene TRBV5-5; the D is unclear. Trimming removed 1 base at V and 2 bases at J, with 7 bases between. The CDR3 totals 13 residues. Germline loops: CDR1 SGHKS, CDR2 YYEKEE (reference sequence). In nucleotides, the CDR3 is TGTGCCAGCAGCTTGAGCACCACCTACGAGCAGTACTTC. Amino acid sequence: CASSLSTTYEQYF.

The genes are TRBV4-2 and TRBJ1-1; D is ambiguous. Looked up from germline, CDR1 is LGHNA and CDR2 is YNFKEQ. Trimming took off 3 bases at V and 3 bases at J, with 11 bases between the two ends. There are 14 residues in the CDR3. The CDR3 protein is CASSHPIRDTEAFF. The CDR3 nucleotides are TGTGCCAGCAGCCACCCAATACGGGACACTGAAGCTTTCTTT.

The chain links TRBV7-9 to TRBJ2-7, with 7 bases lining up with TRBD1. Germline V gene lookup returns CDR1 SEHNR and CDR2 FQNEAQ (reference sequence). J gave up 1 base and V 6 bases, and 9 bases lay outside the gene matches. The CDR3 spans 15 residues. CDR3 in DNA: TGTGCCAGCAGTTCCGACAGGGTGGGTTCCTACGAGCAGTACTTC. This translates into CASSSDRVGSYEQYF.

V and J are TRBV7-2 and TRBJ2-7, with 8 positions matching TRBD1. Germline values: CDR1 SGHTA, CDR2 FQGNSA. V dropped 4 bases and J dropped 1; count of bases not matched to a gene: 6. The CDR3 loop spans 15 amino acids. The CDR3 region is CASSSSYRGSYEQYF. CDR3 nucleotides: TGTGCCAGCAGCTCCTCCTACAGGGGGTCCTACGAGCAGTACTTC.